This T cell receptor beta chain appears in the sequencing data of a study of tumor-infiltrating lymphocytes in primary liver carcinoma. Priming with a constant-region primer yielded TCR beta cDNA from roughly 500 ng total RNA. Libraries for TCR beta were built through three nested multiplex PCR rounds, which together made up a slightly modified ARM-PCR procedure. PCR rounds one and two used TRBV1-TRBV30 forward primers with a C-beta reverse primer for around 10 cycles each. MiXCR, run by TCRdb on the multiplex PCR reads, gives a single entry per CDR3 protein. Here the sample spans around 50,000 distinct CDR3 sequences, about three quarters being singletons. Points on this clonotype: As the CDR3 is not closed by the conserved phenylalanine or tryptophan, this likely results from a read error. The DNA is left out, because the CDR3 cannot be placed on it with certainty; the CDR3 is given as TCRdb lists it.

Unsorted bulk tissue, roughly 20-33 mg of it, served as the source for co-extraction of RNA and DNA. The patients lived with chronic HBV infection and had not yet received any treatment. The CDR3 spans 14 amino acids, including both terminal residues. Germline V CDR1 and CDR2: SQVTM, ANQGSEA. This sequence joins TRBV29-1 and TRBJ2-7. The receptor comes from a man aged 40-50 years with primary liver carcinoma and hepatitis B virus infection. The specimen sequenced was liver tumor tissue from sampling region 3. As for subset: tumor region T3, left-lateral pole. CDR3 loop: CSVGRSTTSYEEYS.